The entry below describes one T cell receptor (beta chain). Its antigen is not identified. Sequencing was performed with immunoSEQ multiplex PCR; in TCRdb, only in-frame clones are kept and a portion is missing. Counted here are 160,000 or so clones, around 90% occurring once; the ten biggest clones make up approximately 3.1%. This record belongs to a study of cytomegalovirus exposure and HLA in healthy donors. Study-level findings and limits: The majority of TCR sequences were rare, yet some public TCRs appeared in many donors.

The V end lost 1 base, the J end lost 1 base, and 20 bases lay between the germline ends. The V gene's germline CDR1 is LGHNA and CDR2 YSLEER. CDR3 length: 18 residues. V usage is TRBV4-3 and J usage is TRBJ2-7; tentative D call: TRBD2 (6 bases). The sample consisted of PBMCs. This TCR came from a man aged 18 to 30 in good health and CMV-seronegative. DNA of the CDR3: TGCGCCAGCAGCCAAGGGTCGTCTAGGACTATGGGTTCCTACGAGCAGTACTTC. This gives the protein CASSQGSSRTMGSYEQYF.